Each of the 25 T cell receptor beta chains below was sequenced from the same sample in a study of human T cells and chemical hapten exposure. Each CDR3 protein is one row after TCRdb ran MiXCR on the 5' RACE reads. The sample carries around 82,000 distinct CDR3 sequences, about 7.7% recorded once. Someone pulled total RNA out of unfractionated whole blood. All receptors come from a male donor in good health.

This clonotype came up many times. The CDR3 nucleotides are TGTGCCACACATCACCGGGCCGGTGGCTACACCTTC. This encodes CATHHRAGGYTF. The chain uses TRBV5-4 and TRBJ1-2; unclear D gene. The length of the CDR3 is 12 residues. V was clipped by 9 bases and J by 7 bases, with 16 bases between them. Germline-derived CDR1 and CDR2 are SGHNT and YYREEE (reference sequence). The variable domain in full, with the rest retrieved from reference TRBV5-4 and TRBJ1-2, is ETGVTQSPTHLIKTRGQQVTLRCSSQSGHNTVSWYQQALGQGPQFIFQYYREEENGRGNFPPRFSGLQFPNYSSELNVNALELDDSALYLCATHHRAGGYTFGSGTRLTVV.

By sample share, this clonotype is medium-sized. The rearrangement joins TRBV6-2 or TRBV6-3 to TRBJ2-1; 10 positions agree with TRBD2. Germline V lookup: CDR1 MNHEY, CDR2 SVGEGT. CDR3 size: 15 residues. V was pared by 5 bases and J by 2 bases, with 3 bases of the junction left unmatched. Here the CDR3 DNA reads TGTGCCAGCAGTAGCGGGGGGGACCCCTACAATGAGCAGTTCTTC. Translated, it gives CASSSGGDPYNEQFF.

The rearrangement links TRBV29-1 to TRBJ2-1; D ambiguous. This CDR3 has 17 residues. Trimming left V 0 bases short and J 0 bases short, with 15 bases between. Germline CDR1 and CDR2: SQVTM and ANQGSEA. In DNA, the CDR3 is TGCAGCGTTGAAGAATTGGGCAGATTTTTCTCCTACAATGAGCAGTTCTTC. Its translation is CSVEELGRFFSYNEQFF.

The V and J genes are TRBV7-9 and TRBJ2-5; 7 bases are a match to TRBD2. V was pared by 6 bases and J by 4 bases, with 5 bases of the junction left unmatched. Germline CDR1 reads SEHNR; CDR2 reads FQNEAQ (reference sequence). The CDR3 sequence is 13 residues long. The CDR3 loop reads CASRPPGGETQYF. DNA of the CDR3: TGTGCCAGCAGACCTCCGGGGGGAGAGACCCAGTACTTC.

This clonotype was counted a few times. V usage is TRBV2 and J usage is TRBJ1-2, with 9 bases aligning to TRBD1. With 5 bases clipped from V and 4 bases from J, the junction kept 5 bases outside the gene matches. Germline-derived CDR1 and CDR2 are SNHLY and FYNNEI. The CDR3 loop spans 14 amino acids. CDR3 sequence reads: CASSFGQGSYGYTF. CDR3 bases: TGTGCCAGCAGTTTCGGACAGGGGTCCTATGGCTACACCTTC.

This clonotype appeared many times. This chain connects TRBV20-1 to TRBJ1-6; 12 positions agree with TRBD1. The CDR3 is 19 amino acids. The germline CDR1 and CDR2 sequences are DFQATT and SNEGSKA (reference sequence). Trimming removed 6 bases from V and 1 base from J; junction bases left unmatched: 13. Written as DNA, the CDR3 is TGCAGTGCCTTTAGACCGGGACAGGGGGCAGGTTCCTATAATTCACCCCTCCACTTT. This gives the protein CSAFRPGQGAGSYNSPLHF.

This clonotype has a count of ten or more. The chain has TRBV10-3 and TRBJ2-3; D not certain. V lost 2 bases to trimming and J lost 0 bases, with 6 bases between them. This CDR3 region has 14 residues. Germline V lookup: CDR1 ENHRY, CDR2 SYGVKD. The CDR3 here is CAISETTSTDTQYF. The CDR3 nucleotides are TGTGCCATCAGTGAGACCACTAGCACAGATACGCAGTATTTT.

This rearrangement joins TRBV7-2 to TRBJ2-3, with TRBD2 identical over 12 bases. Germline V gene sequence: CDR1 SGHTA, CDR2 FQGNSA. V lost 11 bases to trimming and J lost 5 bases; unmatched junction nucleotides: 11. The CDR3 runs 15 residues. Written as DNA, the CDR3 is TGTGCCGACGGATTACTAGCGGGAGGTAGAGATACGCAGTATTTT. It is translated as CADGLLAGGRDTQYF.

This clonotype was detected ten times or more. The chain links TRBV29-1 to TRBJ1-6; D perhaps matches TRBD1 (5 bases). This CDR3 has 13 amino acids. The ends were cut back, 6 bases at V and 0 bases at J, with 6 bases in the middle. Germline CDR1 is SQVTM and CDR2 is ANQGSEA. CDR3 loop: CSVGDSYNSPLHF. The CDR3 coding sequence is TGCAGCGTGGGGGACTCCTATAATTCACCCCTCCACTTT.

The sample holds a few counts of this clonotype. The rearrangement links TRBV14 to TRBJ1-6; no definite D call. Germline values: CDR1 SGHDN, CDR2 FVKESK. Trimming removed 2 bases at V and 4 bases at J, with 12 bases between. This CDR3 comprises 16 residues. The DNA for the CDR3 is TGTGCCAGCAGCCAACTGGCGCGACCTTATAATTCACCCCTCCACTTT. Translation gives CASSQLARPYNSPLHF.

This rearrangement joins TRBV7-2 to TRBJ2-3, with D unclear. Germline-derived CDR1 and CDR2 are SGHTA and FQGNSA. The CDR3 totals 15 residues. Trimming removed 1 base at V and 1 base at J, with 9 bases between. This chain's CDR3 is CASSLGGSRTDTQYF. CDR3 DNA sequence: TGTGCCAGCAGCTTAGGAGGCAGCCGCACAGATACGCAGTATTTT.

This chain joins TRBV7-9 and TRBJ1-1; D call uncertain. V dropped 2 bases and J dropped 8 bases, with 9 bases sitting between them. Per germline, CDR1 SEHNR and CDR2 FQNEAQ (reference sequence). The CDR3 runs 12 residues. The DNA for the CDR3 is TGTGCCAGCAGCTTACCGACCAGAGAAGCTTTCTTT. It codes for CASSLPTREAFF. The variable domain in full, with the rest retrieved from reference TRBV7-9 and TRBJ1-1, is DTGVSQNPRHKITKRGQNVTFRCDPISEHNRLYWYRQTLGQGPEFLTYFQNEAQLEKSRLLSDRFSAERPKGSFSTLEIQRTEQGDSAMYLCASSLPTREAFFGQGTRLTVV.

The genes are TRBV20-1 and TRBJ2-3; unclear D gene. V was pared by 5 bases and J by 3 bases, with 6 bases between. Germline CDR1 reads DFQATT; CDR2 reads SNEGSKA (reference sequence). The CDR3 spans 11 residues. The CDR3: CSARVTDTQYF. DNA for the CDR3: TGCAGTGCTCGAGTAACAGATACGCAGTATTTT.

This clonotype was picked up many times. The rearrangement links TRBV11-2 to TRBJ1-3; no reliable D call. Germline assignment: CDR1 SGHAT and CDR2 FQNNGV. CDR3 size: 11 residues. Trimming left V 5 bases short and J 2 bases short, with 1 base between. Here the CDR3 DNA reads TGTGCCAGCAGCCCTGGAAACACCATATATTTT. It translates to CASSPGNTIYF.

The chain recombines TRBV5-6 with TRBJ1-1, with D perhaps TRBD1 (6 bases). V lost 3 bases to trimming and J lost 3 bases, with 15 bases between them. The CDR3 consists of 15 residues. Germline loops: CDR1 SGHDT, CDR2 YYEEEE. The CDR3 loop reads CASSSPGQGYTEAFF. CDR3 sequence (DNA): TGTGCCAGCAGCTCTCCGGGGCAGGGGTACACTGAAGCTTTCTTT.

This clonotype has only a few counts. The chain has TRBV19 and TRBJ2-6; TRBD1 matches at 10 bases. The trim removed 4 bases at V and 4 bases at J, leaving 4 bases unmatched. This CDR3 is built from 16 residues. CDR1 and CDR2 from the germline V gene are LNHDA and SQIVND (reference sequence). The CDR3 DNA reads as TGTGCCAGTAGTAGGGGACAGGGGCCCGGGGCCAACGTCCTGACTTTC. Translated, it gives CASSRGQGPGANVLTF.

This chain uses TRBV12-3 or TRBV12-4 with TRBJ1-2; D possibly corresponds to TRBD1 (5 bases). The length of the CDR3 is 14 residues. Trimming stripped 2 bases from V and 2 bases from J, with 9 bases between. This CDR3 is CASSLFDRNYGYTF. CDR3 nucleotides: TGTGCCAGCAGTTTATTCGACAGAAACTATGGCTACACCTTC.

This clonotype has just a few counts. This CDR3 reads CASSFTGDSYEQYF. Here the CDR3 DNA reads TGTGCCAGCAGTTTTACAGGGGACAGCTACGAGCAGTACTTC. The J gene is TRBJ2-7, the V gene TRBV28; 7 bases line up with TRBD1. The CDR3 loop spans 14 amino acids. Trimming cost V 3 bases and J 3 bases; bases outside gene matches: 5. Per germline, CDR1 MDHEN and CDR2 SYDVKM.

The chain recombines TRBV7-9 with TRBJ1-1; TRBD1 might be the D (6 bases). The CDR3 runs 17 residues. Trimming shortened V by 4 bases and J by 7 bases, and 25 bases separated the two germline ends. The germline gives CDR1 SEHNR, CDR2 FQNEAQ (reference sequence). This CDR3 is CASSSASGTTYFLEAFF. Here the CDR3 DNA reads TGTGCCAGCAGCTCCGCCTCCGGGACAACTTACTTCCTTGAAGCTTTCTTT.

This clonotype was counted only a few times. The J gene is TRBJ2-1, the V gene TRBV5-1, with unresolved D. V dropped 4 bases and J dropped 7 bases, with 9 bases sitting between them. The CDR3 totals 12 residues. The germline V gene encodes CDR1 SGHRS and CDR2 YFSETQ. This CDR3 is CASSNQRNEQFF. As DNA, the CDR3 is TGCGCCAGCAGCAACCAAAGAAATGAGCAGTTCTTC.

The rearrangement joins TRBV5-1 to TRBJ1-1; no reliable D call. V shed 1 base and J shed 7 bases, with 14 bases lying between them. The germline gives CDR1 SGHRS, CDR2 YFSETQ. The CDR3 totals 14 residues. This chain's CDR3 is CASSLRAVLDEAFF. For the CDR3, the DNA is TGCGCCAGCAGCTTGCGGGCCGTATTGGATGAAGCTTTCTTT. Complete variable domain (other parts from reference TRBV5-1 and TRBJ1-1): KAGVTQTPRYLIKTRGQQVTLSCSPISGHRSVSWYQQTPGQGLQFLFEYFSETQRNKGNFPGRFSGRQFSNSRSEMNVSTLELGDSALYLCASSLRAVLDEAFFGQGTRLTVV.

This clonotype was picked up one time. Given a much more abundant clone one base away, this may be a read error. This chain links TRBV3-1 with TRBJ2-7; tentative D call: TRBD2 (6 bases). Germline CDR1 reads LGHDT; CDR2 reads YNNKEL (reference sequence). The CDR3 covers 14 residues. The CDR3 DNA reads TGTGCCAGCAGCCCGAGCGGGCTAGCCTACGGGCAGTACTTC. Its protein is CASSPSGLAYGQYF.

J is TRBJ2-3 and V is TRBV10-3, with 7 bases aligning to TRBD2. Trimming removed 3 bases from V and 0 bases from J; junction bases left unmatched: 6. Germline V gene lookup returns CDR1 ENHRY and CDR2 SYGVKD. CDR3 length equals 16 residues. The CDR3 spells CAISDPSGPSTDTQYF. CDR3 in DNA: TGTGCCATCAGTGATCCTAGCGGACCTAGCACAGATACGCAGTATTTT.

This clonotype was counted ten times or more. The rearrangement joins TRBV7-9 to TRBJ2-1, with D perhaps TRBD1 or TRBD2 (5 bases each). Germline CDR1 reads SEHNR; CDR2 reads FQNEAQ (reference sequence). This CDR3 is 16 amino acids long. V was clipped by 2 bases and J by 2 bases, with 13 bases between them. CDR3: CASSLLRGGAYNEQFF. CDR3 DNA: TGTGCCAGCAGCTTATTGAGGGGCGGAGCCTACAATGAGCAGTTCTTC.

This clonotype was observed a few times. The chain recombines TRBV6-2 or TRBV6-3 with TRBJ1-2; TRBD1 aligns across 7 bases. V was clipped by 6 bases and J by 4 bases; unmatched bases: 5. Germline CDR1 and CDR2: MNHEY and SVGEGT. CDR3 length: 13 amino acids. The CDR3: CASSSTGIYGYTF. CDR3 nucleotides: TGTGCCAGCAGCTCGACAGGGATCTATGGCTACACCTTC.